What follows are 26 T cell receptor beta chains derived from one specimen sequenced in a study of shared clonotypes between healthy human individuals. Clones were sequenced by immunoSEQ multiplex PCR, and TCRdb holds only the in-frame ones, with some missing. There are approximately 2.4 million clones in the sample; around 95% occur only once, and more than 0.1% lies in the top ten. The sequenced sample consisted of naive CD4+ T cells sorted from blood. The subset denotes: CD45RA+ positively selected. The receptors derive from a man aged 18 to 29 in good health.

The chain is built from TRBV6-1 and TRBJ2-3; 8 bases are a match to TRBD2. J was trimmed by 4 bases and V by 1 base; bases with no gene match: 7. The CDR3 sequence is 16 residues long. Germline V gene sequence: CDR1 MNHNS, CDR2 SASEGT. The DNA of the CDR3 is TGTGCCAGCAGTGAAGGGGGCGGGAGGAGGGCAGATACGCAGTATTTT. This codes for CASSEGGGRRADTQYF.

The chain couples TRBV10-3 to TRBJ2-2, with D uncertain. The CDR3 has 13 amino acids. Per germline, CDR1 ENHRY and CDR2 SYGVKD. Trimming pared 6 bases from V and 5 bases from J, leaving 10 bases between. The CDR3 DNA follows: TGTGCCATCAGATCTATCAAGACCGGGGAGCTGTTTTTT. This encodes CAIRSIKTGELFF.

The V call is TRBV7-9, the J call TRBJ2-3; D not resolved. V was cut by 2 bases and J by 1 base, with 7 bases left in between. Germline assignment: CDR1 SEHNR and CDR2 FQNEAQ (reference sequence). The CDR3 has 14 amino acids. In DNA form, the CDR3 reads TGTGCCAGCAGCTTAAGTGCGGGCACAGATACGCAGTATTTT. It yields the protein CASSLSAGTDTQYF. Filled out from reference TRBV7-9 and TRBJ2-3, the complete variable domain reads DTGVSQNPRHKITKRGQNVTFRCDPISEHNRLYWYRQTLGQGPEFLTYFQNEAQLEKSRLLSDRFSAERPKGSFSTLEIQRTEQGDSAMYLCASSLSAGTDTQYFGPGTRLTVL.

The chain is built from TRBV30 and TRBJ2-3; perhaps D is TRBD1 or TRBD2 (5 bases each). CDR1 and CDR2 from the germline V gene are GTSNPN and SVGIG (reference sequence). This CDR3 contains 15 residues. Trimming left V 2 bases short and J 1 base short, with 13 bases between. As DNA, the CDR3 is TGTGCCTGGAGTATAGGGACCTACGGCACAGATACGCAGTATTTT. This gives the protein CAWSIGTYGTDTQYF.

The chain couples TRBV5-6 to TRBJ2-3; D tentatively reads TRBD1 or TRBD2 (5 bases each). V shed 1 base and J shed 5 bases, with 14 bases lying between them. The CDR3 totals 15 residues. Germline V CDR1 and CDR2: SGHDT, YYEEEE. The CDR3 region has the DNA TGTGCCAGCAGCTTGAATTCCAGGGCGGGAGATACGCAGTATTTT. Protein sequence: CASSLNSRAGDTQYF.

The V call is TRBV18, the J call TRBJ1-1; tentative D call: TRBD1 (5 bases). Germline V CDR1 and CDR2: KGHSH, LQKENI. Deletions cut 5 bases from V and 4 bases from J, with 20 bases between. CDR3 length: 16 amino acids. The CDR3 coding sequence is TGTGCCAGCTCAATTTCAGGTTTGGGCGGGGGCACTGAAGCTTTCTTT. Translation gives CASSISGLGGGTEAFF.

This chain joins TRBV4-1 and TRBJ2-3; D uncertain. The CDR3 extends over 15 amino acids. CDR1 is MGHRA and CDR2 is YSYEKL in the germline V gene. Trimming removed 2 bases from V and 0 bases from J, with 9 bases in between. The CDR3: CASSQTLMSTDTQYF. The CDR3, as DNA: TGCGCCAGCAGCCAAACCCTCATGAGCACAGATACGCAGTATTTT.

This rearrangement joins TRBV10-1 to TRBJ2-7; 7 nucleotides agree with TRBD1. The germline V gene encodes CDR1 WNHNN and CDR2 SYGVQD (reference sequence). V lost 2 bases to trimming and J lost 4 bases; unmatched junction nucleotides: 2. The CDR3 sequence is 13 residues long. The CDR3 here is CASSETGVYEQYF. CDR3 DNA sequence: TGCGCCAGCAGTGAGACAGGGGTTTACGAGCAGTACTTC.

This chain uses TRBV25-1 with TRBJ2-5; 7 positions match TRBD1. Germline CDR1 is MGHDK and CDR2 is SYGVNS. The CDR3 covers 15 residues. The ends lost 6 bases at V and 1 base at J; junction bases unmatched: 8. The CDR3, as DNA: TGTGCCAGCAGCCGCATAGGACAGGTCCAAGAGACCCAGTACTTC. Its translation: CASSRIGQVQETQYF.

This chain uses TRBV6-1 with TRBJ1-6, with TRBD1 matching 7 bases. Germline assignment: CDR1 MNHNS and CDR2 SASEGT. The CDR3 has 13 amino acids. The ends lost 0 bases at V and 15 bases at J; junction bases unmatched: 5. In DNA, the CDR3 is TGTGCCAGCAGTGAAGCGACAGGGCTGGACCTCCACTTT. Amino acid sequence: CASSEATGLDLHF.

The chain recombines TRBV7-3 with TRBJ2-7; D gene uncertain. V was pared by 2 bases and J by 3 bases, with 14 bases between. Germline V gives CDR1 SGHTA, CDR2 FQGTGA. This CDR3 is built from 15 residues. The CDR3 sequence: CASSLSRVSHYEQYF. The CDR3 DNA is TGTGCCAGCAGCTTATCTCGCGTGAGCCACTACGAGCAGTACTTC. Looking up the rest from reference TRBV7-3 and TRBJ2-7 gives the full variable domain: GAGVSQTPSNKVTEKGKYVELRCDPISGHTALYWYRQSLGQGPEFLIYFQGTGAADDSGLPNDRFFAVRPEGSVSTLKIQRTERGDSAVYLCASSLSRVSHYEQYFGPGTRLTVT.

The genes are TRBV2 and TRBJ2-5; D gene unclear. The V and J ends lost 1 base and 10 bases respectively, with 7 bases between them. The length of the CDR3 is 11 residues. Germline V gene lookup returns CDR1 SNHLY and CDR2 FYNNEI. CDR3 DNA sequence: TGTGCCAGCAGTGAAGATACTTACCAGTACTTC. It codes for CASSEDTYQYF.

The chain links TRBV6-1 to TRBJ1-2; D call uncertain. The germline V gene has CDR1 MNHNS and CDR2 SASEGT. V was cut by 1 base and J by 7 bases, with 10 bases left in between. CDR3 length: 13 residues. The chain's CDR3 is CASSEGERTGYTF. CDR3 DNA: TGTGCCAGCAGTGAAGGGGAGAGAACTGGCTACACCTTC.

The chain carries TRBV5-8 and TRBJ2-7, with a weak D call TRBD1 (6 bases). The CDR3 contains 15 residues. Germline-derived CDR1 and CDR2 are SGHTS and YDEGEE. Deletions cut 0 bases from V and 2 bases from J, with 12 bases between. CDR3 bases: TGTGCCAGCAGCTTGGGAGGGGGTATCACCTACGAGCAGTACTTC. Protein product: CASSLGGGITYEQYF.

The rearrangement joins TRBV7-9 to TRBJ2-3, with D uncertain. The germline gives CDR1 SEHNR, CDR2 FQNEAQ (reference sequence). The V gene lost 3 bases and the J gene lost 5 bases, with 9 bases spanning the gap. The CDR3 contains 13 residues. The CDR3 sequence is CASSLTLVDTQYF. In DNA, the CDR3 is TGTGCCAGCAGCTTGACCCTGGTAGATACGCAGTATTTT.

The chain joins TRBV6-6 to TRBJ2-1; possible D gene TRBD2, 5 bases. Germline CDR1 and CDR2: MNHNY and SVGAGI (reference sequence). The CDR3 is 11 amino acids. Trimming removed 10 bases at V and 7 bases at J, with 11 bases between. The CDR3 region has the DNA TGTGCCACCGCACTAGTAAATGAGCAGTTCTTC. It yields the protein CATALVNEQFF.

V is TRBV28 and J is TRBJ2-3, with 11 nucleotides matching TRBD1. Germline assignment: CDR1 MDHEN and CDR2 SYDVKM. The V and J ends lost 3 bases and 6 bases, in that order; junction bases with no gene match: 5. This CDR3 has 15 amino acids. The CDR3 protein is CASSFRTGGRDTQYF. The CDR3 DNA sequence: TGTGCCAGCAGTTTCCGGACAGGGGGCAGGGATACGCAGTATTTT.

This rearrangement joins TRBV6-1 to TRBJ2-5; 9 nucleotides agree with TRBD1. J lost 7 bases, V lost 0 bases, and 9 bases had no gene match. Per the germline V gene, CDR1 is MNHNS and CDR2 is SASEGT. The CDR3 is 16 amino acids. Here the CDR3 reads CASSEAAMTGGRTQYF. Here the CDR3 DNA reads TGTGCCAGCAGTGAAGCTGCTATGACAGGGGGTCGGACCCAGTACTTC.

This sequence joins TRBV18 and TRBJ2-5; D may match TRBD1 or TRBD2 (6 bases each). The CDR3 spans 14 residues. V was clipped by 6 bases and J by 5 bases, with 16 bases between them. The germline V gene has CDR1 KGHSH and CDR2 LQKENI. CDR3 loop: CASSRGLRSETQYF. The DNA of the CDR3 is TGTGCCAGCTCCCGGGGGCTGAGGTCCGAGACCCAGTACTTC.

The chain recombines TRBV11-2 with TRBJ1-4, with D hard to call. Germline V lookup: CDR1 SGHAT, CDR2 FQNNGV. The CDR3 has 13 residues. V dropped 5 bases and J dropped 4 bases, with 8 bases sitting between them. CDR3 sequence reads: CASSPTDNEKLFF. Written as DNA, the CDR3 is TGTGCCAGCAGCCCTACGGATAATGAAAAACTGTTTTTT.

The V gene is TRBV2, the J gene TRBJ2-7; 7 nucleotides align to TRBD2. CDR1 SNHLY and CDR2 FYNNEI come from the germline V gene. The CDR3 contains 13 residues. J lost 2 bases, V lost 7 bases, and 5 bases had no gene match. In DNA, the CDR3 is TGTGCCAGCAATCGAGCGGGGACCTACGAGCAGTACTTC. As protein: CASNRAGTYEQYF.

The chain is built from TRBV30 and TRBJ1-2; D unclear. Germline loops: CDR1 GTSNPN, CDR2 SVGIG (reference sequence). The CDR3 is 15 amino acids. V gave up 2 bases and J gave up 0 bases, with 13 bases separating them. The CDR3 spells CAWSPRLSANYGYTF. DNA for the CDR3: TGTGCCTGGAGTCCAAGACTCTCAGCTAACTATGGCTACACCTTC.

Note on this clone: Compared with germline, one end of the junction differs, possibly owing to a read error. J is TRBJ1-1 and V is TRBV7-2; D not resolved. The CDR3 extends over 13 amino acids. Germline CDR1 reads SGHTA; CDR2 reads FQGNSA. DNA for the CDR3: TGTGCCAGCAGCCCCTACGGGAACTCTGAAGCTTTCTTT. This sequence encodes CASSPYGNSEAFF.

The rearrangement joins TRBV6-4 to TRBJ2-7, with 9 nucleotides matching TRBD1. In germline, CDR1 is MRHNA, CDR2 SNTAGT. With V trimmed by 3 bases and J by 6 bases, 3 bases remained unmatched. This CDR3 contains 13 residues. The chain's CDR3 is CASSEQGAGEQYF. CDR3 bases: TGTGCCAGCAGTGAACAGGGGGCCGGCGAGCAGTACTTC.

J is TRBJ2-7 and V is TRBV30; maybe TRBD2 (6 bases). This CDR3 is 15 amino acids long. The germline V gene has CDR1 GTSNPN and CDR2 SVGIG (reference sequence). Trimming took off 0 bases at V and 3 bases at J, with 15 bases between the two ends. CDR3 DNA sequence: TGTGCCTGGAGTGTGGGGCCCGGGAGTAGCTACGAGCAGTACTTC. Its protein product is CAWSVGPGSSYEQYF. Using reference TRBV30 and TRBJ2-7 for the parts outside the CDR3, the full variable domain is SQTIHQWPATLVQPVGSPLSLECTVEGTSNPNLYWYRQAAGRGLQLLFYSVGIGQISSEVPQNLSASRPQDRQFILSSKKLLLSDSGFYLCAWSVGPGSSYEQYFGPGTRLTVT.

CDR3 DNA sequence: TGTGCCAGCAGCTTAGCTTCCGGGAGTTCAGATACGCAGTATTTT. Translation gives CASSLASGSSDTQYF. The chain recombines TRBV7-2 with TRBJ2-3; tentatively, D is TRBD2 (6 bases). This CDR3 region has 15 residues. From germline, CDR1 is SGHTA and CDR2 FQGNSA. Trimming shortened V by 0 bases and J by 4 bases, and 11 bases separated the two germline ends.